This TCR beta chain was profiled in a study of blood T cells in healthy people across ages (dated by TCRdb to between 2014 and 2017). Study-wide context: In model experiments, template switching captured roughly one uniquely barcoded TCR beta cDNA molecule for every two T cells. The study measured age-related changes in TCR beta repertoire diversity using deep sequencing normalized with unique cDNA molecular identifiers. Donors were grouped into four age groups: young (average approximately 16 years), middle-aged (39), aged (about 60) and long-lived (about 82). To avoid experimental bias, donors of different ages were spread randomly across the sequencing lanes. Two additional independent replicas of 1 million unique cDNA reads from the same blood draw were analyzed for two donors (one aged 18 to 29 and one aged 80 or older).

The donors were 40 or so Caucasian individuals from Russia, aged roughly 6 to 100 years, who were systemically healthy. Each donor gave about 9.8 milliliters of peripheral blood, drawn into EDTA-treated Vacutainer tubes. Ficoll-Paque density-gradient centrifugation was used to isolate PBMCs, with at least 6.5 million obtained per sample. Trizol reagent was used to extract total RNA from PBMCs, with at least 5.5 micrograms per sample. Naive CD45RAhigh/CD27high T cell percentages were measured by flow cytometry on a PBMC aliquot from every donor. Broad study findings and their caveats: There was a strong correlation between observed TCR beta diversity and the percentage of naive T cells measured by flow cytometry. Since profiling was done on bulk unsorted PBMCs, naive and antigen-experienced compartments could not be conclusively compared. Observed TCR beta diversity per million T cells fell roughly linearly with age, and a significant reduction was already apparent by age around 40. Estimates of total diversity from one million sequenced T cells were regarded as lower bounds and underestimates. Because donor CMV infection status was unknown, age-related changes in expanded clonotypes were potentially confounded. The long-lived group showed more naive CD4+ T cells, fewer expanded clones and increased TCR diversity than the aged group, suggesting age selection.

Library preparation used 5' RACE. The run used an Illumina HiSeq 2500. The second PCR ran for roughly 7 to 11 cycles and used a J-beta primer mix along with a sample-barcoded 5' primer. A template-switch 5' adaptor carrying 12 random nucleotides introduced a unique molecular identifier onto each TCR beta cDNA molecule. Each sample yielded at least 2.5 million CDR3-containing paired-end reads. First-strand cDNA was synthesized from all RNA with the Mint cDNA synthesis kit, primed by a TRBC-specific oligonucleotide. All cDNA was treated with uracil-DNA glycosylase and then went through a first 18-cycle PCR with the universal primers M1SS and BC2_uni_R. From the authors' description of their analysis: For normalization, 1 million high-quality reads, each with a distinct molecular identifier, were randomly selected from each sample. Instead of being binned into consensus sequences, reads that shared molecular identifiers were thrown out. MiTCR, set to a Q25 quality threshold and the strictest error-elimination algorithm, was used for CDR3 identification, clonotype clustering and error correction. A nonparametric unseen species model with Euler transformation was used to estimate lower-bound total TCR beta diversity. TCRdb passed the public sequencing reads through fastp at Q25 and MiXCR, retaining productive beta sequences. CDR3 protein duplicates are merged, each entry listing the most common genes and DNA. These V and J calls originate from TCRdb's pipeline instead of the authors' own analysis. The sample table holds roughly 830,000 distinct CDR3 sequences, of which 62% were seen once. About a quarter of the sample comes from the top ten.

The germline V gene yields MDHEN for CDR1 and SYDVKM for CDR2. At the junction V is shortened by 7 bases and J by 6 bases; bases outside the gene matches: 11. From the cysteine through the phenylalanine, the CDR3 covers 14 amino acids. Solely the CDR3 DNA is kept, with 42 bases framed from the first base. Turning to this clonotype: The clone's antigen remains unknown. No much larger clonotype is one base removed from it; base qualities were not supplied.

Sequenced sample: blood. Here the chain combines TRBV28 and TRBJ1-2; the central 7 bases match TRBD1. The clonotype originates from a man aged 25-45 years in good health. The DNA sequence follows: TGTGCCAGCAACAGGGGATCGATTCTGCATGGCTACACCTTC. It specifies CASNRGSILHGYTF.